The 18 T cell receptor beta chains listed next were all sequenced from one sample in a study of beta chain features in type 1 diabetes. Findings of the study overall: People with Type 1 diabetes carried modestly yet significantly shorter TCRB CDR3s in all four CD4+ subsets.

What these receptors recognize is not known. What was sequenced were expressed TCRB transcripts, since all of the isolated RNA had been reverse transcribed. Using immunoSEQ multiplex PCR, the repertoire was profiled, and TCRdb retains in-frame clones only, with some absent. The repertoire holds around 100,000 clones, with 28% as singletons. The sample comprised central memory CD4+ T cells from blood. These receptors came from a woman aged 18-30 years with type 1 diabetes.

This clone was picked up a small number of times. V gene TRBV6-1 combines with J gene TRBJ1-5; 9 bases map to TRBD1. Germline loops: CDR1 MNHNS, CDR2 SASEGT. V shed 2 bases and J 1 base; nucleotides not matched to a gene: 3. The CDR3 sequence is 16 residues long. In DNA form, the CDR3 reads TGTGCCAGCAGTGAAACAGGGGGCCGGAGCAATCAGCCCCAGCATTTT. This encodes CASSETGGRSNQPQHF.

In DNA form, the CDR3 reads TGTGCTAGTGGTTTGGCACACTCGGGGGGGTTGAGGGGCAATGAGCAGTTCTTC. Translation: CASGLAHSGGLRGNEQFF. The rearrangement links TRBV12-5 to TRBJ2-1; 8 nucleotides match TRBD2. The germline V gene has CDR1 LGHNT and CDR2 FRNRAP. The CDR3 runs 18 residues. The V gene end was trimmed by 1 base and the J gene end by 6 bases; junction bases not matched to a gene: 14.

The chain links TRBV29-1 to TRBJ1-1; 9 nucleotides align to TRBD1. The germline V gene encodes CDR1 SQVTM and CDR2 ANQGSEA. The CDR3 has 13 amino acids. The J segment lost 1 base and the V segment lost 6 bases, leaving 3 bases of the junction unmatched. This CDR3 is CSVRDRANTEAFF. CDR3 in DNA: TGCAGCGTGAGGGACAGGGCGAACACTGAAGCTTTCTTT. The full variable domain, with the rest looked up from reference TRBV29-1 and TRBJ1-1, is SAVISQKPSRDICQRGTSLTIQCQVDSQVTMMFWYRQQPGQSLTLIATANQGSEATYESGFVIDKFPISRPNLTFSTLTVSNMSPEDSSIYLCSVRDRANTEAFFGQGTRLTVV.

The J gene is TRBJ2-3, the V gene TRBV6-1; no clear D. Per the germline V gene, CDR1 is MNHNS and CDR2 is SASEGT. Trimming removed 1 base at V and 6 bases at J, with 5 bases between. This CDR3 has 12 residues. The CDR3 protein is CASSEVADTQYF. CDR3 nucleotide sequence: TGTGCCAGCAGTGAAGTTGCGGATACGCAGTATTTT.

This chain connects TRBV7-9 to TRBJ2-1, with 7 bases matching TRBD1. The V gene's germline CDR1 is SEHNR and CDR2 FQNEAQ (reference sequence). V lost 5 bases and J lost 6; bases outside the gene matches: 13. The CDR3 spans 16 residues. The CDR3 protein is CASSPRGTADFNEQFF. In DNA form, the CDR3 reads TGTGCCAGCAGCCCGAGGGGGACAGCTGATTTCAATGAGCAGTTCTTC.

The rearrangement uses TRBV18 and TRBJ1-5; 9 nucleotides match TRBD1. CDR1 is KGHSH, CDR2 LQKENI, per germline. The CDR3 runs 16 residues. Trimming at V came to 3 bases and at J to 2 bases, leaving 5 bases not matched to a gene. DNA of the CDR3: TGTGCCAGCTCACCTAACAGGGGGCACGGCAATCAGCCCCAGCATTTT. Translated, it gives CASSPNRGHGNQPQHF.

The genes are TRBV28 and TRBJ2-7; D remains ambiguous. CDR1 and CDR2 from the germline V gene are MDHEN and SYDVKM. V lost 5 bases, J lost 6 bases, and 11 bases lay in between. The CDR3 extends over 12 amino acids. CDR3 in DNA: TGTGCCAGCAGTGTAGCATTCGGCGAGCAGTACTTC. Translating gives CASSVAFGEQYF.

The J gene is TRBJ1-5, the V gene TRBV15; 9 positions match TRBD1. The V gene end was trimmed by 8 bases and the J gene end by 2 bases; junction bases not matched to a gene: 10. Germline CDR1 LNHNV, CDR2 YYDKDF (reference sequence). This CDR3 has 16 residues. For the CDR3, the DNA is TGTGCCACCGGGGCTCAACGACAGGGGGGCAATCAGCCCCAGCATTTT. Translating it yields CATGAQRQGGNQPQHF. The entire variable domain, with the rest obtained from reference TRBV15 and TRBJ1-5, is as follows: DAMVIQNPRYQVTQFGKPVTLSCSQTLNHNVMYWYQQKSSQAPKLLFHYYDKDFNNEADTPDNFQSRRPNTSFCFLDIRSPGLGDTAMYLCATGAQRQGGNQPQHFGDGTRLSIL.

This clone was detected a few times. The rearrangement links TRBV4-2 to TRBJ2-7; a weak D match, TRBD1 (5 bases). V lost 0 bases and J 1 base, leaving 16 bases between the germline ends. The V gene's germline CDR1 is LGHNA and CDR2 YNFKEQ. The CDR3 extends over 17 amino acids. Written as DNA, the CDR3 is TGTGCCAGCAGCCAAGATGATGGGGCGAAAAGATCCTACGAGCAGTACTTC. Its protein product is CASSQDDGAKRSYEQYF.

V usage is TRBV6-5 and J usage is TRBJ2-1; TRBD2 aligns across 7 bases. This CDR3 spans 15 amino acids. From germline, CDR1 is MNHEY and CDR2 SVGAGI. V was clipped by 5 bases and J by 10 bases; unmatched bases: 14. CDR3 sequence: CASSPWGTTVNEQFF. The DNA of the CDR3 is TGTGCCAGCAGTCCTTGGGGGACTACAGTTAACGAGCAGTTCTTC.

The gene calls are TRBV5-1 and TRBJ2-6; TRBD1 aligns across 10 bases. V shed 3 bases and J 5 bases; nucleotides not matched to a gene: 11. CDR1 and CDR2 from the germline V gene are SGHRS and YFSETQ. The CDR3 totals 18 residues. CDR3 nucleotides: TGCGCCAGCAGCTCCGGGACAGGGGCCGGGTGGAGGGCCAACGTCCTGACTTTC. Translated: CASSSGTGAGWRANVLTF.

The V and J genes are TRBV4-2 and TRBJ1-5; D gene ambiguous. Per germline, CDR1 LGHNA and CDR2 YNFKEQ. Between the trimmed V and J ends, which lost 1 base and 2 bases, there was a span of 12 bases. The CDR3 loop spans 16 amino acids. CDR3 DNA: TGTGCCAGCAGCCAAGTGACGGCCGCGGGCAATCAGCCCCAGCATTTT. Amino acids: CASSQVTAAGNQPQHF.

This clone came up a few times. J is TRBJ2-1 and V is TRBV28; 15 nucleotides agree with TRBD2. The trim removed 5 bases at V and 2 bases at J, leaving 4 bases unmatched. The germline V gene encodes CDR1 MDHEN and CDR2 SYDVKM. CDR3 length: 17 residues. CDR3 region: CASSTGLAGGTYNEQFF. The CDR3, as DNA: TGTGCCAGCAGTACGGGACTAGCGGGAGGAACCTACAATGAGCAGTTCTTC.

CDR3 loop: CASSPRLYGYTF. CDR3 bases: TGTGCCAGCAGTCCCCGACTATATGGCTACACCTTC. The chain joins TRBV28 to TRBJ1-2; D is unresolved. Germline loops: CDR1 MDHEN, CDR2 SYDVKM. The length of the CDR3 is 12 residues. Trimming left V 5 bases short and J 5 bases short, with 9 bases between.

The table lists this clone with a few counts. The V and J genes are TRBV4-1 and TRBJ1-1; D call uncertain. V was trimmed by 6 bases and J by 4 bases, leaving 15 bases between them. There are 14 residues in the CDR3. In germline, CDR1 is MGHRA, CDR2 YSYEKL. The CDR3 DNA reads as TGCGCCAGCAGACTTCCCGGGATGGGCACTGAAGCTTTCTTT. This codes for CASRLPGMGTEAFF.

The sample holds a few counts of this clone. CDR3 DNA sequence: TGTGCCAGCAGCCCGCGGCTAGCGGGAGGGCCAGATACGCAGTATTTT. Protein: CASSPRLAGGPDTQYF. This chain connects TRBV7-9 to TRBJ2-3; 12 nucleotides line up with TRBD2. V was pared by 5 bases and J by 4 bases, with 7 bases of the junction left unmatched. Germline V lookup: CDR1 SEHNR, CDR2 FQNEAQ (reference sequence). CDR3 length: 16 residues.

The chain uses TRBV28 and TRBJ2-1; D might be TRBD1 (6 bases). The germline gives CDR1 MDHEN, CDR2 SYDVKM. V lost 6 bases to trimming and J lost 4 bases, with 16 bases between them. This CDR3 spans 15 amino acids. The CDR3 DNA reads TGTGCCAGCAGCCCTAGGGGGAGAAATTACAATGAGCAGTTCTTC. This codes for CASSPRGRNYNEQFF.

Only a few counts were recorded for this clone. The chain combines TRBV29-1 with TRBJ1-1; perhaps TRBD1 as D (6 bases). V lost 4 bases and J 4 bases, leaving 10 bases between the germline ends. The CDR3 spans 12 residues. The V gene's germline CDR1 is SQVTM and CDR2 ANQGSEA. The CDR3 nucleotides are TGCAGCGTTGTTGGGGGCGGCACTGAAGCTTTCTTT. This codes for CSVVGGGTEAFF.